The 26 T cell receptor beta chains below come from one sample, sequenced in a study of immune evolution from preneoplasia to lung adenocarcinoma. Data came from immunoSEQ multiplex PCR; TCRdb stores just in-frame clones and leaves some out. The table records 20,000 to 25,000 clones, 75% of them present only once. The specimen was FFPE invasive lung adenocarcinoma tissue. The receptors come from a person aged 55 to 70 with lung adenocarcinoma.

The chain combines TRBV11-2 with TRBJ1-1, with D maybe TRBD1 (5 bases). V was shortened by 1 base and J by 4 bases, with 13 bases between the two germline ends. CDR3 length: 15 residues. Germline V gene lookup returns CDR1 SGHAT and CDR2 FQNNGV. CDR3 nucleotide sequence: TGTGCCAGCAGCTTAGTGGGGCAGGGCAGCACTGAAGCTTTCTTT. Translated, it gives CASSLVGQGSTEAFF.

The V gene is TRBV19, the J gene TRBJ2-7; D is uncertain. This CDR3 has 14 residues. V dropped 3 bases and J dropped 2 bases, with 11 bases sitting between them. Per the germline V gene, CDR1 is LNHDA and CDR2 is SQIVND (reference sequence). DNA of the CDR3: TGTGCCAGTAGTATGGAGAGCTATACCTACGAGCAGTACTTC. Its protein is CASSMESYTYEQYF.

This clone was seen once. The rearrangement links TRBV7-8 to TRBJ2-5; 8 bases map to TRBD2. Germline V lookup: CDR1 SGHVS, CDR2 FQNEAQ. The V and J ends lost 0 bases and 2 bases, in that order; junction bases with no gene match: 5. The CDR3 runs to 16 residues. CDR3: CASSLAPIAGQETQYF. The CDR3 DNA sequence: TGTGCCAGCAGCTTAGCCCCGATAGCGGGACAAGAGACCCAGTACTTC.

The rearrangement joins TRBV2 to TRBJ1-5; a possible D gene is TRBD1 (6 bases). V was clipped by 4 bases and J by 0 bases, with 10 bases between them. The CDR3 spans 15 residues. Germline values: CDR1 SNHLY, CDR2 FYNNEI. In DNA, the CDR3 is TGTGCCAGCAGTGGAAGGGGGGATAGCAATCAGCCCCAGCATTTT. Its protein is CASSGRGDSNQPQHF.

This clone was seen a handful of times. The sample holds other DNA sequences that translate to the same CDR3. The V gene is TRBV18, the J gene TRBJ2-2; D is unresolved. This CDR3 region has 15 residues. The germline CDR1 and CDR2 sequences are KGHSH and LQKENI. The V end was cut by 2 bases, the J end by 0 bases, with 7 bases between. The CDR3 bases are TGTGCCAGCTCACCAGCGGTATCGAACACCGGGGAGCTGTTTTTT. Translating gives CASSPAVSNTGELFF.

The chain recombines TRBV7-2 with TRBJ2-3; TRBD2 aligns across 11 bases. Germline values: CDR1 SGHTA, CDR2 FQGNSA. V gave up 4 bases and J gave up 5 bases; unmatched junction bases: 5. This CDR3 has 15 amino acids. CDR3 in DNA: TGTGCCAGCAGCTCGAGGACTAGCGGGCAAGATACGCAGTATTTT. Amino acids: CASSSRTSGQDTQYF.

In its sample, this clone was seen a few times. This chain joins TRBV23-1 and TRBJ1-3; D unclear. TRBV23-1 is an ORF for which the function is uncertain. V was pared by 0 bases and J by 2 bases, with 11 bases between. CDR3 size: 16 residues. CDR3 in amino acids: CASSQSGGGPGNTIYF. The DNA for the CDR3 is TGCGCCAGCAGTCAATCAGGAGGAGGGCCTGGAAACACCATATATTTT.

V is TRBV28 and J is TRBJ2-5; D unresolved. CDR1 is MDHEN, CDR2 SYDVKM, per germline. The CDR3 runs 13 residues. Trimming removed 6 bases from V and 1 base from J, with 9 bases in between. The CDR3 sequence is CASSERGQETQYF. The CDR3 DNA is TGTGCCAGCAGCGAAAGAGGCCAAGAGACCCAGTACTTC.

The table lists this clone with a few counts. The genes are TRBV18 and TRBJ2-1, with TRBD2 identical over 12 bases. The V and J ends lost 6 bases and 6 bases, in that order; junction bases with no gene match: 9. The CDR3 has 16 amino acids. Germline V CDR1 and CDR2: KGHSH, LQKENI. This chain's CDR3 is CASSPRLAGESNEQFF. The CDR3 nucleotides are TGTGCCAGCTCCCCTAGACTAGCGGGAGAAAGCAATGAGCAGTTCTTC.

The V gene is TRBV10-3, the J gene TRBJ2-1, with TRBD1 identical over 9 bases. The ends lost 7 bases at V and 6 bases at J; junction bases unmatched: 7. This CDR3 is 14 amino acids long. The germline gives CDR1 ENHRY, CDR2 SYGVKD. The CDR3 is CAIKGQGGGNEQFF. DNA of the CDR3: TGTGCCATCAAGGGACAGGGCGGGGGCAATGAGCAGTTCTTC.

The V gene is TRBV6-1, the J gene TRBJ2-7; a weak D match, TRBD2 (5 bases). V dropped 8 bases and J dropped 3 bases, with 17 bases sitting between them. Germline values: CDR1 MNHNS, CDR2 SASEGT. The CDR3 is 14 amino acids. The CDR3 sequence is CASRWGRGDYEQYF. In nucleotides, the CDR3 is TGTGCCAGCCGATGGGGTCGGGGAGACTACGAGCAGTACTTC.

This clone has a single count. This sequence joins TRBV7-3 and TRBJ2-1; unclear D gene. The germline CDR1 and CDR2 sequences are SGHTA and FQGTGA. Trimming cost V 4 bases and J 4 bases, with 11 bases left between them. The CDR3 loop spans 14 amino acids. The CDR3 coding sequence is TGTGCCAGCAGCTCCTCGACCTCGTACAATGAGCAGTTCTTC. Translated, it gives CASSSSTSYNEQFF. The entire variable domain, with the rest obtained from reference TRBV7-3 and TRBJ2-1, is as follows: GAGVSQTPSNKVTEKGKYVELRCDPISGHTALYWYRQSLGQGPEFLIYFQGTGAADDSGLPNDRFFAVRPEGSVSTLKIQRTERGDSAVYLCASSSSTSYNEQFFGPGTRLTVL.

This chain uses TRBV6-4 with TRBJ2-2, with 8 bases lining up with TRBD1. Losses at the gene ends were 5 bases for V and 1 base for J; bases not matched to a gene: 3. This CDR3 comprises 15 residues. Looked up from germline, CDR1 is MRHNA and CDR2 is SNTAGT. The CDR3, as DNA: TGTGCCAGCAGTCCGACAGGGGAGAACACCGGGGAGCTGTTTTTT. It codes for CASSPTGENTGELFF.

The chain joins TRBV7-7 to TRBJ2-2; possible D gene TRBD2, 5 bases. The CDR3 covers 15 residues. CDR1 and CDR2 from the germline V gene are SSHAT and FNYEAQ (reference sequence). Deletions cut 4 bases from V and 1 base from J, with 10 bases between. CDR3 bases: TGTGCCAGCAGCTACACCGGAGGGAACACCGGGGAGCTGTTTTTT. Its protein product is CASSYTGGNTGELFF.

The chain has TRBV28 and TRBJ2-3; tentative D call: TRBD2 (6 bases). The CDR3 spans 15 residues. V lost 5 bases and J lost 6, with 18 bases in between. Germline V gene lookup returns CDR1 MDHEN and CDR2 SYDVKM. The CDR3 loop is CASSPPRGKGDTQYF. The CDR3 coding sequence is TGTGCCAGCAGTCCCCCCCGGGGGAAGGGCGATACGCAGTATTTT.

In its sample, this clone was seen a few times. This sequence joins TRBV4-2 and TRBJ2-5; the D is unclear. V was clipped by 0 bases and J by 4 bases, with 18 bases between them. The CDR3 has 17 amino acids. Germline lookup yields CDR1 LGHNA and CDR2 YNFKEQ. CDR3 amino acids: CASSQDIDTPKGETQYF. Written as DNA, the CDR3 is TGTGCCAGCAGCCAAGACATAGACACTCCGAAGGGAGAGACCCAGTACTTC.

The CDR3 DNA reads TGTGCCAGTAGTATAGGACAGACTAGCAATCAGCCCCAGCATTTT. It specifies CASSIGQTSNQPQHF. The rearrangement uses TRBV19 and TRBJ1-5, with D tentatively TRBD1 (5 bases). V shed 1 base and J shed 0 bases, with 7 bases lying between them. Germline V gives CDR1 LNHDA, CDR2 SQIVND (reference sequence). CDR3 size: 15 residues.

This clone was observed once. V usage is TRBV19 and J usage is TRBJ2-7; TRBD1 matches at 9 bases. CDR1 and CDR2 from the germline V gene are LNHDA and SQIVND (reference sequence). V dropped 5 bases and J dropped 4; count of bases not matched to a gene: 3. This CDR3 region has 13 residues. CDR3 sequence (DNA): TGTGCCAGTAGTGAGGGACAGGGATACGAGCAGTACTTC. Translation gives CASSEGQGYEQYF.

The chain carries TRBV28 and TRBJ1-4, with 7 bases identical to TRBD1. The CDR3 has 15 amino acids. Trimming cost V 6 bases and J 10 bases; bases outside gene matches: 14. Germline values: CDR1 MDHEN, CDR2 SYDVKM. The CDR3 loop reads CASREPQGSPGKLFF. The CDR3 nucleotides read TGTGCCAGCAGGGAGCCACAGGGGAGCCCTGGAAAACTGTTTTTT.

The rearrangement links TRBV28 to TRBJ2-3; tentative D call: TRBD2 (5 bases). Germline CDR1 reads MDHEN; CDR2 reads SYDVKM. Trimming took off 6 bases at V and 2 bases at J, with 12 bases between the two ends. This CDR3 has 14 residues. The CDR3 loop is CASSVQRSTDTQYF. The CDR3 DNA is TGTGCCAGCAGCGTGCAGCGGTCCACAGATACGCAGTATTTT.

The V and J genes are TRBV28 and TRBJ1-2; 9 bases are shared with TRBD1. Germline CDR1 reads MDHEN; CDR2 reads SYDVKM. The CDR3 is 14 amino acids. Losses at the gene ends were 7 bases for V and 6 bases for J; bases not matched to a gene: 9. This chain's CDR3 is CASIAGQGRHGYTF. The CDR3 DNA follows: TGTGCCAGCATCGCGGGACAGGGTCGTCATGGCTACACCTTC.

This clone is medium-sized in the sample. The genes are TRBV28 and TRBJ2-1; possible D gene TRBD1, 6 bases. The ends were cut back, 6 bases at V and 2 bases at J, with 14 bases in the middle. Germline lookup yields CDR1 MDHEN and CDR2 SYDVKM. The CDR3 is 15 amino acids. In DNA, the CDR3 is TGTGCCAGCAGGCGAAACAGGGACCCCTACAATGAGCAGTTCTTC. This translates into CASRRNRDPYNEQFF.

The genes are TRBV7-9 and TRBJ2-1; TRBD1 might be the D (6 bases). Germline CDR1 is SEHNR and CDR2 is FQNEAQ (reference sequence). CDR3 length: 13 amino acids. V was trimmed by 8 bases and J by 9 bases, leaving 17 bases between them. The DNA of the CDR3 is TGTGCCAGCCGAACAGGGCAGTACTCTGAGCAGTTCTTC. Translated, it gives CASRTGQYSEQFF.

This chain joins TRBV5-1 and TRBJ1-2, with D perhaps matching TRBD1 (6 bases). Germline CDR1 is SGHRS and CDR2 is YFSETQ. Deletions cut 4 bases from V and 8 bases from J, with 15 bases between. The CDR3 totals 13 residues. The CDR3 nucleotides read TGCGCCAGCAGCCCCTCGGGGGCGCAAGGCTACACCTTC. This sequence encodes CASSPSGAQGYTF.

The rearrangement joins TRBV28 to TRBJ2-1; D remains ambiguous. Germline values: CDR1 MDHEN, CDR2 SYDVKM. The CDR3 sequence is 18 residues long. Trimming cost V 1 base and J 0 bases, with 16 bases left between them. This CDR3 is CASSLSTRHISSYNEQFF. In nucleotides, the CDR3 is TGTGCCAGCAGTTTATCTACCAGGCACATTTCCTCCTACAATGAGCAGTTCTTC.

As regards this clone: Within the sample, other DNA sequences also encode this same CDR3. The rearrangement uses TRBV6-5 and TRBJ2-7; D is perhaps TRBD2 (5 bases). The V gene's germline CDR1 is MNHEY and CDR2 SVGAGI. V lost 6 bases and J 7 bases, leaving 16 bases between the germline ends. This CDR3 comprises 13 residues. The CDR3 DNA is TGTGCCAGCAGACACCGGGATAGTTATGAGCAGTACTTC. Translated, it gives CASRHRDSYEQYF.